This T cell receptor beta chain was documented in a study of T cells after yellow fever vaccination. V gave up 3 bases and J gave up 1 base, with 9 bases separating them. The CDR3 has 14 residues. Germline V gene sequence: CDR1 LNHDA, CDR2 SQIVND (reference sequence). The study made its TCR cDNA through 5'RACE template switching. That step introduced a universal primer site along with UMIs. MiXCR, run by TCRdb on the 5' RACE reads, gives a single entry per CDR3 protein. The sample carries 500,000 to 650,000 distinct CDR3 sequences, around 16% recorded once. Sequencing was performed on PBMCs, taken about 5 days after the first yellow fever vaccination. This chain uses TRBV19 with TRBJ2-5; weak D call: TRBD2 (5 bases). This receptor was taken from a young man who received the YFV17D yellow fever vaccine. CDR3 residues: CASSIPGSQETQYF. CDR3 bases: TGTGCCAGTAGTATCCCGGGGAGCCAAGAGACCCAGTACTTC.